Below, 11 T cell receptor beta chains from the same sample are listed, as sequenced in a study of blood T cell repertoires in COVID-19. Sequenced by immunoSEQ multiplex PCR; TCRdb stores in-frame clones only, minus some. The sample lists 230,000 or so clones, about 90% occurring once. The source material was PBMCs or T cells enriched from blood (not recorded which). These receptors all stem from a woman aged 45-65 years with acute COVID-19.

The CDR3, as DNA: TGTGCCACCAGAGACGGGACTAGCGAATACAATGAGCAGTTCTTC. Protein product: CATRDGTSEYNEQFF. The V gene is TRBV24-1, the J gene TRBJ2-1, with 10 bases fitting TRBD2. From germline, CDR1 is KGHDR and CDR2 SFDVKD. Trimming took 7 bases from V and 4 from J; bases not matched to a gene: 6. CDR3 size: 15 residues.

The chain joins TRBV4-3 to TRBJ2-6; D possibly corresponds to TRBD1 (6 bases). Looked up from germline, CDR1 is LGHNA and CDR2 is YSLEER. V lost 3 bases to trimming and J lost 0 bases, with 12 bases between them. The CDR3 loop spans 17 amino acids. The CDR3 sequence is CASSQSGQTSGANVLTF. The CDR3 coding sequence is TGCGCCAGCAGCCAGTCTGGACAGACCTCTGGGGCCAACGTCCTGACTTTC.

The chain combines TRBV30 with TRBJ1-2; TRBD1 matches at 7 bases. The V segment lost 3 bases and the J segment 4 bases; nucleotides outside the gene matches: 11. This CDR3 comprises 15 residues. Germline values: CDR1 GTSNPN, CDR2 SVGIG (reference sequence). CDR3 coding DNA: TGTGCCTGGAGCCCCGACAGGGTTTCTACCTATGGCTACACCTTC. Protein sequence: CAWSPDRVSTYGYTF.

This sequence joins TRBV27 and TRBJ1-5, with TRBD1 identical over 7 bases. The ends lost 0 bases at V and 4 bases at J; junction bases unmatched: 6. Germline CDR1 reads MNHEY; CDR2 reads SMNVEV (reference sequence). There are 16 residues in the CDR3. For the CDR3, the DNA is TGTGCCAGCAGTTTATCGTGGGGACAGCCTAATCAGCCCCAGCATTTT. Its translation is CASSLSWGQPNQPQHF.

This clone was found a few times. The V and J genes are TRBV28 and TRBJ2-7; unclear D gene. Trimming left V 4 bases short and J 7 bases short, with 14 bases between. The CDR3 length is 13 residues. Germline V gene lookup returns CDR1 MDHEN and CDR2 SYDVKM. In DNA, the CDR3 is TGTGCCAGCAGTTCTCATAACTCCTTGGAGCAGTACTTC. Amino acid sequence: CASSSHNSLEQYF. The full variable domain, rest sourced from reference TRBV28 and TRBJ2-7, is DVKVTQSSRYLVKRTGEKVFLECVQDMDHENMFWYRQDPGLGLRLIYFSYDVKMKEKGDIPEGYSVSREKKERFSLILESASTNQTSMYLCASSSHNSLEQYFGPGTRLTVT.

Details on this clone: The identical CDR3 is also encoded by other nucleotide sequences in the sample. The rearrangement joins TRBV7-9 to TRBJ2-5, with 7 bases lining up with TRBD1. This CDR3 has 14 amino acids. V lost 5 bases and J lost 0; bases outside the gene matches: 3. The germline CDR1 and CDR2 sequences are SEHNR and FQNEAQ (reference sequence). CDR3: CASSATGHQETQYF. The CDR3 DNA reads as TGTGCCAGCAGCGCGACAGGGCACCAAGAGACCCAGTACTTC.

The chain has TRBV29-1 and TRBJ1-1; D not resolved. Germline V gives CDR1 SQVTM, CDR2 ANQGSEA. The V gene lost 0 bases and the J gene lost 0 bases, with 8 bases spanning the gap. The CDR3 spans 14 residues. The DNA of the CDR3 is TGCAGCGTTGAAGATCAGGCCATGAACACTGAAGCTTTCTTT. Encoded protein: CSVEDQAMNTEAFF.

V is TRBV7-3 and J is TRBJ2-1; TRBD1 might be the D (5 bases). With 1 base removed from V and 8 bases from J, the gap between germline ends came to 12 bases. Germline CDR1 and CDR2: SGHTA and FQGTGA. The CDR3 extends over 14 amino acids. The CDR3 nucleotides read TGTGCCAGCAGCTTAAGGGCAGGGCGCGATGAGCAGTTCTTC. Amino acid sequence: CASSLRAGRDEQFF. Based on the CDR3 plus reference TRBV7-3 and TRBJ2-1, the full variable domain is GAGVSQTPSNKVTEKGKYVELRCDPISGHTALYWYRQSLGQGPEFLIYFQGTGAADDSGLPNDRFFAVRPEGSVSTLKIQRTERGDSAVYLCASSLRAGRDEQFFGPGTRLTVL.

The chain couples TRBV5-1 to TRBJ2-5; TRBD1 aligns across 7 bases. With 2 bases clipped from V and 2 bases from J, the junction kept 9 bases outside the gene matches. Germline-derived CDR1 and CDR2 are SGHRS and YFSETQ. The CDR3 spans 16 residues. CDR3 residues: CASSFGDSAGQETQYF. Here the CDR3 DNA reads TGCGCCAGCAGCTTCGGGGACAGTGCAGGGCAAGAGACCCAGTACTTC.

The table lists this clone with a few counts. The chain recombines TRBV15 with TRBJ2-1, with TRBD1 matching 11 bases. The germline CDR1 and CDR2 sequences are LNHNV and YYDKDF (reference sequence). The ends lost 4 bases at V and 7 bases at J; junction bases unmatched: 3. The CDR3 extends over 14 amino acids. As DNA, the CDR3 is TGTGCCACCAGCACCGGGACAGGGGGTAATGAGCAGTTCTTC. Protein: CATSTGTGGNEQFF.

For the CDR3, the DNA is TGTGCCAGCAGCTTGGGGACAGGGGGTGTAGAGACCCAGTACTTC. Translating gives CASSLGTGGVETQYF. This chain joins TRBV5-8 and TRBJ2-5; 10 bases are a match to TRBD1. CDR1 is SGHTS, CDR2 YDEGEE, per germline. The length of the CDR3 is 15 residues. V trimming: 0 bases; J trimming: 4 bases; junction bases outside the gene matches: 3.